The text below deals with one TCR beta chain. Its antigen is undetermined. This sample is part of a study of cytomegalovirus exposure and HLA in healthy donors. With 60 Vbeta and 13 Jbeta primers, the PCR was carried out. The assay was immunoSEQ multiplex PCR, and TCRdb's table has in-frame clones only and misses some. The data contain around 140,000 clones, about four fifths of them singletons. V was clipped by 2 bases and J by 0 bases, with 3 bases between them. The CDR3 sequence is 14 residues long. Germline V gene lookup returns CDR1 SGDLS and CDR2 YYNGEE. Regarding the study as a whole: A later analysis reportedly found fewer N-insertions in an Asian-associated ancestry cluster than the approximately 700-donor mean. Based on reports, TCR beta sequences accurately predicted HLA-A and HLA-B alleles for most subjects. A prior analysis recorded that most TCR beta V segments were productive about 87% or about 30% of the time.

The chain joins TRBV9 to TRBJ2-6; no firm D call. The sequencing input was PBMCs. This receptor was taken from a male donor in good health and CMV-seronegative. CDR3 coding DNA: TGTGCCAGCAGCGTGTACTCTGGGGCCAACGTCCTGACTTTC. This translates into CASSVYSGANVLTF.